The 12 T cell receptor beta chains below all came from one sample that was sequenced in a study of blood T cells in healthy people across ages. Combining a sample-barcoded 5' primer with a J-beta primer mix, a second PCR ran for about 6 to 11 cycles. From the 5' RACE reads, TCRdb called clonotypes with MiXCR, one entry per CDR3 protein. The sample yields roughly 640,000 distinct CDR3 sequences, 25% to 35% seen once. The sequenced sample was blood. These receptors all come from a woman of 80 years or more in good health.

As to this clonotype: A read error may explain this, as a much larger clone is one base away. V gene TRBV27 combines with J gene TRBJ2-5; perhaps TRBD1 as D (5 bases). V was clipped by 5 bases and J by 4 bases, with 17 bases between them. CDR3 length: 15 amino acids. Germline V gives CDR1 MNHEY, CDR2 SMNVEV (reference sequence). In nucleotides, the CDR3 is TGTGCCAGCAGTCCCACGGGCAGGGATAGAGAGACCCAGTACTTC. Translated, it gives CASSPTGRDRETQYF.

The chain joins TRBV29-1 to TRBJ2-5, with TRBD2 matching 10 bases. V was clipped by 6 bases and J by 11 bases; unmatched bases: 12. Germline V gene sequence: CDR1 SQVTM, CDR2 ANQGSEA. The CDR3 has 13 residues. CDR3 bases: TGCAGCGTCGGTAGCGGGGGGTTCTACAAGCAGTACTTC. Amino acid sequence: CSVGSGGFYKQYF.

A few counts support this clonotype. The CDR3 DNA reads TGTGCCAGCAGTGGCAGTAGATCGCAAGAGACCCAGTACTTC. This encodes CASSGSRSQETQYF. This chain uses TRBV6-1 with TRBJ2-5; no definite D call. Per germline, CDR1 MNHNS and CDR2 SASEGT. This CDR3 has 14 residues. The V end was cut by 4 bases, the J end by 2 bases, with 11 bases between.

This clonotype came up a few times. V gene TRBV27 combines with J gene TRBJ1-1; D gene ambiguous. This CDR3 is 15 amino acids long. Germline V lookup: CDR1 MNHEY, CDR2 SMNVEV (reference sequence). The V end was cut by 7 bases, the J end by 3 bases, with 18 bases between. The CDR3 region is CASNLYWESDTEAFF. CDR3 nucleotides: TGTGCCAGCAACCTTTATTGGGAGTCGGACACTGAAGCTTTCTTT.

This clonotype was detected ten times or more. The chain uses TRBV18 and TRBJ2-7; D remains ambiguous. Trimming shortened V by 4 bases and J by 1 base, and 14 bases separated the two germline ends. The CDR3 runs to 15 residues. Germline CDR1 KGHSH, CDR2 LQKENI. The DNA for the CDR3 is TGTGCCAGCTCACGAACGACGGCGTCTTCCTACGAGCAGTACTTC. Translated, it gives CASSRTTASSYEQYF.

To note about this clonotype: A much larger clone sits a single nucleotide away, making a read error possible. The chain employs TRBV6-5 and TRBJ2-7, with 8 bases lining up with TRBD2. The CDR3 loop spans 15 amino acids. Germline CDR1 MNHEY, CDR2 SVGAGI. The CDR3 nucleotides read TGTGCCAGCAGTTACTCCCCGGGGGGGACCTACGAGCACTACTTC. Translating gives CASSYSPGGTYEHYF.

At least ten counts were recorded for this clonotype. The V and J genes are TRBV9 and TRBJ2-1; D perhaps matches TRBD1 (5 bases). Germline-derived CDR1 and CDR2 are SGDLS and YYNGEE. The CDR3 is 16 amino acids. V was trimmed by 0 bases and J by 0 bases, leaving 10 bases between them. In nucleotides, the CDR3 is TGTGCCAGCAGCGTAGAGGGGTTGGGCTCCTACAATGAGCAGTTCTTC. Translation gives CASSVEGLGSYNEQFF.

This clonotype was observed a few times. The rearrangement links TRBV7-3 to TRBJ2-3; D gene uncertain. The germline V gene encodes CDR1 SGHTA and CDR2 FQGTGA. Trimming pared 2 bases from V and 5 bases from J, leaving 8 bases between. This CDR3 comprises 13 residues. In DNA form, the CDR3 reads TGTGCCAGCAGCTTAGGCGCGCGAGATACGCAGTATTTT. Amino acid sequence: CASSLGARDTQYF.

The chain combines TRBV6-1 with TRBJ1-5, with D unclear. V dropped 6 bases and J dropped 7 bases, with 16 bases sitting between them. Germline V gene sequence: CDR1 MNHNS, CDR2 SASEGT. The CDR3 sequence is 14 residues long. The CDR3 loop is CASSESGGRQPQHF. The CDR3 DNA reads as TGTGCCAGCAGCGAGTCGGGAGGGAGACAGCCCCAGCATTTT.

This clonotype was counted ten times or more. The CDR3 DNA sequence: TGTGCCAGCAGCTCTCCCGGACTAGCGAGGGAGCAGTTCTTC. As protein: CASSSPGLAREQFF. V gene TRBV5-6 combines with J gene TRBJ2-1, with TRBD2 identical over 9 bases. Germline V CDR1 and CDR2: SGHDT, YYEEEE. The ends lost 3 bases at V and 10 bases at J; junction bases unmatched: 8. The CDR3 has 14 amino acids.

In its sample, this clonotype was seen many times. The chain links TRBV30 to TRBJ2-5; 14 nucleotides agree with TRBD2. From germline, CDR1 is GTSNPN and CDR2 SVGIG (reference sequence). The ends lost 1 base at V and 4 bases at J; junction bases unmatched: 8. The CDR3 consists of 17 residues. CDR3 region: CAWSGRRLAGGPETQYF. The CDR3 nucleotides are TGTGCCTGGAGTGGCCGCCGACTAGCGGGGGGGCCAGAGACCCAGTACTTC.

This clonotype was seen at least ten times. This rearrangement joins TRBV7-9 to TRBJ2-3, with 11 bases fitting TRBD2. The CDR3 consists of 19 residues. V was clipped by 0 bases and J by 1 base; unmatched bases: 9. Germline CDR1 is SEHNR and CDR2 is FQNEAQ (reference sequence). The CDR3 DNA reads as TGTGCCAGCAGCTTAGCGCAACTAGCGGGGGACCTTCGCACAGATACGCAGTATTTT. As protein: CASSLAQLAGDLRTDTQYF.